The rows below give T cell receptor beta chains drawn from one sample of a study of cytomegalovirus exposure and HLA in healthy donors. Assay used: immunoSEQ multiplex PCR; TCRdb lists only in-frame clones, some missing. The profile shows about 260,000 clones, 90% of them singletons. The sequenced sample was PBMCs. These receptors came from a young woman in good health and CMV-seronegative. Both conserved end residues are part of each CDR3. The order of the fields is clone size, V gene, D gene, J gene, CDR3 protein, CDR3 DNA. The D gene is left open where the match is weak. Not every row has a clone size; where given, it reads once, few, many or a size class.

>once|TRBV18|.|TRBJ1-3
CASSGSYSGNTIYF
TGTGCCAGCTCCGGCAGCTACTCTGGAAACACCATATATTTT
>few|TRBV6-4|TRBD2|TRBJ2-3
CASSRDYTDTQYF
TGTGCCAGCAGCCGGGACTACACAGATACGCAGTATTTT
>.|TRBV5-4|.|TRBJ1-1
CASSLPLTGRRDTEAFF
TGTGCCAGCAGCTTGCCGTTAACAGGGAGGCGGGACACTGAAGCTTTCTTT
>once|TRBV11-3|TRBD2|TRBJ2-1
CASSSGLAGGSYNEQFF
TGTGCCAGCAGCTCTGGACTAGCGGGAGGTTCGTACAATGAGCAGTTCTTC
>.|TRBV19|.|TRBJ2-1
CATAGGSGYNEQFF
TGTGCCACCGCTGGGGGCTCGGGGTACAATGAGCAGTTCTTC
>.|TRBV5-1|TRBD1|TRBJ2-3
CASSEDRTFTDTQYF
TGCGCCAGCAGCGAGGACAGGACCTTCACAGATACGCAGTATTTT
>.|TRBV11-3|.|TRBJ2-7
CASSAGTYEQYF
TGTGCCAGCAGCGCGGGCACCTACGAGCAGTACTTC
>.|TRBV28|.|TRBJ1-2
CAGRRGRGYTF
TGTGCCGGACGCAGGGGACGTGGCTACACCTTC
>once|TRBV15|TRBD1|TRBJ2-7
CATSRDNSDRDPDEYEQYF
TGTGCCACCAGCAGGGATAACTCCGACAGGGACCCAGATGAGTACGAGCAGTACTTC
>once|TRBV27|.|TRBJ2-7
CASRFSGEGYEQYF
TGTGCCAGCAGGTTTAGCGGAGAGGGGTACGAGCAGTACTTC
>.|TRBV5-5|TRBD2|TRBJ2-7
CASSEAGTSVYEQYF
TGTGCCAGCAGCGAGGCCGGGACTAGCGTGTACGAGCAGTACTTC
>few|TRBV29-1|.|TRBJ2-2
CSVAGSGELFF
TGCAGCGTTGCGGGGTCCGGGGAGCTGTTTTTT
>.|TRBV9|.|TRBJ1-5
CASSVGSDLNQPQHF
TGTGCCAGCAGCGTAGGGAGCGACCTCAATCAGCCCCAGCATTTT
>.|TRBV27|.|TRBJ1-5
CASSLLGPGQPQHF
TGTGCCAGCAGTTTATTGGGGCCGGGGCAGCCCCAGCATTTT
>.|TRBV5-1|TRBD2|TRBJ2-1
CASSLASSGSENEQFF
TGCGCCAGCAGCTTGGCCTCTAGCGGGAGCGAGAATGAGCAGTTCTTC
>once|TRBV15|TRBD1|TRBJ2-5
CATSRAGDRGETQYF
TGTGCCACCAGCAGAGCAGGGGACAGGGGTGAGACCCAGTACTTC
>.|TRBV29-1|TRBD2|TRBJ2-7
CSVEGLAGGFYEQYF
TGCAGCGTTGAAGGGCTAGCGGGAGGGTTCTACGAGCAGTACTTC
>.|TRBV9|TRBD1|TRBJ2-7
CASSHQGQGQDEQYF
TGTGCCAGCAGCCACCAGGGACAGGGTCAGGACGAGCAGTACTTC
>.|TRBV30|.|TRBJ2-7
CAWRGAESSYEQYF
TGTGCCTGGAGGGGAGCGGAAAGCTCCTACGAGCAGTACTTC
>.|TRBV27|TRBD2|TRBJ2-2
CASLAGGNTGELFF
TGTGCCAGCTTAGCGGGAGGAAACACCGGGGAGCTGTTTTTT
>.|TRBV19|.|TRBJ1-4
CASSDWASRANEKLFF
TGTGCCAGTAGTGACTGGGCTTCCAGGGCTAATGAAAAACTGTTTTTT
>once|TRBV5-1|.|TRBJ1-2
CASSFDRHYGYTF
TGCGCCAGCAGCTTCGACAGACACTATGGCTACACCTTC
>.|TRBV5-1|TRBD2|TRBJ2-1
CASSLALAGGYNEQFF
TGCGCCAGCAGCTTGGCCCTTGCGGGAGGGTACAATGAGCAGTTCTTC
>.|TRBV6-5|TRBD1|TRBJ2-7
CASSRDRAYEQYF
TGTGCCAGCAGCCGGGACAGGGCCTACGAGCAGTACTTC
>.|TRBV9|.|TRBJ2-5
CASSTRETQYF
TGTGCCAGCAGTACGCGAGAGACCCAGTACTTC
>once|TRBV6-6|TRBD1|TRBJ2-1
CASSYSGRGFNEQFF
TGTGCCAGCAGTTACTCAGGCAGGGGGTTCAATGAGCAGTTCTTC
>.|TRBV27|TRBD2|TRBJ2-1
CASSFVRLAGLTSSYNEQFF
TGTGCCAGCAGTTTTGTTCGACTAGCGGGTCTTACGAGCTCCTACAATGAGCAGTTCTTC
>.|TRBV7-3|.|TRBJ1-1
CASSYRVDTEAFF
TGTGCCAGCAGTTACAGGGTTGACACTGAAGCTTTCTTT
>.|TRBV7-9|.|TRBJ2-1
CASSRGVGNEQFF
TGTGCCAGCAGCCGCGGGGTGGGCAATGAGCAGTTCTTC
>.|TRBV6-5|.|TRBJ1-2
CASSQTRGHYGYTF
TGTGCCAGCAGTCAAACCCGGGGGCACTATGGCTACACCTTC
>.|TRBV27|.|TRBJ1-1
CASMLVASAEAFF
TGTGCCAGCATGCTGGTTGCGTCCGCTGAAGCTTTCTTT
>.|TRBV18|.|TRBJ2-5
CASSGQYQETQYF
TGTGCCAGCTCAGGACAGTACCAAGAGACCCAGTACTTC
>few|TRBV18|.|TRBJ1-1
CASSPQGSNTEAFF
TGTGCCAGCTCACCCCAGGGGTCTAACACTGAAGCTTTCTTT
>.|TRBV4-3|.|TRBJ1-4
CASSQRPGNEKLFF
TGCGCCAGCAGCCAGCGACCGGGAAATGAAAAACTGTTTTTT
>.|TRBV28|TRBD1|TRBJ2-7
CASSRTGGSYEQYF
TGTGCCAGCAGCCGGACAGGGGGTTCCTACGAGCAGTACTTC
>medium-sized|TRBV28|.|TRBJ2-7
CASNPFVADSSYEQYF
TGTGCCAGCAACCCTTTTGTAGCGGATAGCTCCTACGAGCAGTACTTC
>.|TRBV12-2|.|TRBJ2-7
CASPPSEGYEQYF
TGTGCAAGTCCCCCTTCTGAGGGGTACGAGCAGTACTTC
>.|TRBV6-5|TRBD1|TRBJ1-1
CASRTGAFEAFF
TGTGCCAGCAGGACAGGGGCTTTTGAAGCTTTCTTT
>once|TRBV5-1|TRBD2|TRBJ2-3
CASSLTSGADTQYF
TGCGCCAGCAGCTTGACTAGCGGGGCAGATACGCAGTATTTT
>.|TRBV9|.|TRBJ2-7
CASSPGGYEQYF
TGTGCCAGCAGCCCAGGGGGGTACGAGCAGTACTTC
>.|TRBV6-5|.|TRBJ2-7
CASSYSWGRGEQYF
TGTGCCAGCAGTTACTCGTGGGGGAGAGGCGAGCAGTACTTC
>.|TRBV4-3|.|TRBJ2-2
CASSQDSPSSGELFF
TGCGCCAGCAGCCAAGATAGTCCCTCTAGCGGGGAGCTGTTTTTT
>.|TRBV28|.|TRBJ1-1
CASSLQTPEAFF
TGTGCCAGCAGTTTGCAGACACCCGAAGCTTTCTTT